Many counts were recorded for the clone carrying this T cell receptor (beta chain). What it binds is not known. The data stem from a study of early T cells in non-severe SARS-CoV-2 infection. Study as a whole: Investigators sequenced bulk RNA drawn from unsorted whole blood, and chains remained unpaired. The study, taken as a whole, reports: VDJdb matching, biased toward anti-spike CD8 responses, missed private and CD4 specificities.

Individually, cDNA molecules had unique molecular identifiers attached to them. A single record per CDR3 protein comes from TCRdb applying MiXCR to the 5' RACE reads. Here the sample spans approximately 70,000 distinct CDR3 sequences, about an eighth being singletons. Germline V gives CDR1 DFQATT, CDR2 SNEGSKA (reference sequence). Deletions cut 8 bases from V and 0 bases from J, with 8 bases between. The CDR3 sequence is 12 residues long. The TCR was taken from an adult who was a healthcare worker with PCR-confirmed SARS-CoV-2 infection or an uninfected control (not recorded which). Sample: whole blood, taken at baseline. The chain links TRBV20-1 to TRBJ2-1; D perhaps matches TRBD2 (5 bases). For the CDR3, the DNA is TGCAGTACTCGGGGCTCCTACAATGAGCAGTTCTTC. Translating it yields CSTRGSYNEQFF.